These 10 T cell receptor beta chains were all obtained from the same sample, sequenced in a study of a mutant IDH1 vaccine in newly diagnosed glioma. The sample's time point: week 11, during vaccination. Every vaccination contained 300 ug of the mutant IDH1 20-mer peptide and was paired with topical imiquimod. The assay was immunoSEQ multiplex PCR, and TCRdb's table has in-frame clones only and misses some. The sample holds roughly 62,000 clones, 75% to 90% seen once. These receptors lack a known antigen. Sequencing was performed on PBMCs, taken from a glioma patient whose treatment included an IDH1 peptide vaccine. These receptors were obtained from a man in his forties with glioma.

The chain combines TRBV29-1 with TRBJ2-2, with D hard to call. Per the germline V gene, CDR1 is SQVTM and CDR2 is ANQGSEA. The CDR3 totals 12 residues. The CDR3 sequence: CSRLDWSGELFF. The CDR3 DNA follows: TGCAGTCGCCTGGATTGGTCCGGGGAGCTGTTTTTT.

The chain joins TRBV11-2 to TRBJ1-3; 11 positions agree with TRBD1. Unmatched junction bases numbered 8, after V lost 4 bases and J lost 0 bases. Germline lookup yields CDR1 SGHAT and CDR2 FQNNGV. This CDR3 comprises 18 residues. The CDR3 is CASSSGTGGYSSGNTIYF. The CDR3 nucleotides are TGTGCCAGCAGCTCCGGGACAGGGGGTTATAGCTCTGGAAACACCATATATTTT.

This clone was seen once. The chain links TRBV7-9 to TRBJ2-5; the D gene is possibly TRBD1 (6 bases). The germline gives CDR1 SEHNR, CDR2 FQNEAQ (reference sequence). The CDR3 extends over 14 amino acids. The V gene lost 5 bases and the J gene lost 2 bases, with 12 bases spanning the gap. CDR3 nucleotide sequence: TGTGCCAGCAGCCTCGGACAGAAACAAGAGACCCAGTACTTC. Translating it yields CASSLGQKQETQYF.

The rearrangement uses TRBV9 and TRBJ2-7; 7 nucleotides line up with TRBD2. CDR1 and CDR2 (germline): SGDLS, YYNGEE. This CDR3 has 14 amino acids. With V trimmed by 6 bases and J by 6 bases, 12 bases remained unmatched. CDR3 coding DNA: TGTGCCAGCAATCCGGAGGGAGGGCCTTCCGAGCAGTACTTC. Translating gives CASNPEGGPSEQYF.

V is TRBV28 and J is TRBJ1-2, with D possibly being TRBD1 (5 bases). The CDR3 has 14 residues. CDR1 MDHEN and CDR2 SYDVKM come from the germline V gene. V was cut by 3 bases and J by 4 bases, with 12 bases left in between. The CDR3 bases are TGTGCCAGCAGTTTCCGGGGGGGAGGCTATGGCTACACCTTC. Translated: CASSFRGGGYGYTF.

In its sample, this clone was seen a few times. The V call is TRBV25-1, the J call TRBJ2-6; D is tentatively TRBD1 or TRBD2 (6 bases each). CDR3 length: 16 residues. V gave up 2 bases and J gave up 0 bases, with 8 bases separating them. Per germline, CDR1 MGHDK and CDR2 SYGVNS. The CDR3 nucleotides read TGTGCCAGCAGTGAAAAGGGGGGCTCTGGGGCCAACGTCCTGACTTTC. This encodes CASSEKGGSGANVLTF.

V is TRBV9 and J is TRBJ1-2; possibly TRBD1 for D (5 bases). Germline lookup yields CDR1 SGDLS and CDR2 YYNGEE. The CDR3 extends over 12 amino acids. V gave up 4 bases and J gave up 8 bases, with 12 bases separating them. The CDR3 DNA sequence: TGTGCCAGCAGCCCGCAGGGCCGGGGCTACACCTTC. This translates into CASSPQGRGYTF.

The gene calls are TRBV14 and TRBJ2-1, with D hard to call. The CDR3 spans 16 residues. V was pared by 3 bases and J by 10 bases, with 22 bases between. Germline values: CDR1 SGHDN, CDR2 FVKESK. The DNA for the CDR3 is TGTGCCAGCAGCCAGCTTGGCGGAACCACCATGCGGGAGCAGTTCTTC. This encodes CASSQLGGTTMREQFF.

The chain couples TRBV10-3 to TRBJ1-6; 7 positions agree with TRBD1. This CDR3 comprises 15 residues. CDR1 is ENHRY, CDR2 SYGVKD, per germline. The V and J ends lost 6 bases and 5 bases, in that order; junction bases with no gene match: 7. This CDR3 is CAISTGEADNSPLHF. In DNA, the CDR3 is TGTGCCATCAGCACAGGGGAAGCTGATAATTCACCCCTCCACTTT.

The chain uses TRBV7-9 and TRBJ1-2, with D uncertain. V lost 2 bases to trimming and J lost 7 bases, with 14 bases between them. This CDR3 has 14 amino acids. Germline V gene data show CDR1 as SEHNR and CDR2 as FQNEAQ (reference sequence). The CDR3 region is CASSLFTLTSGYTF. The DNA for the CDR3 is TGTGCCAGCAGCTTATTCACTCTGACAAGTGGCTACACCTTC.